The 16 T cell receptor beta chains reported below all come from one sample, sequenced in a study of shared clonotypes between healthy human individuals. Here immunoSEQ multiplex PCR was the method, and the copy in TCRdb shows in-frame clones only, minus some. The table shows about 2.3 million clones, with about 92% occurring only once. The specimen was naive CD4+ T cells from PBMCs. Subset: CD45RA+ positively selected. These receptor sequences come from a man between 18 and 35 years old in good health. Some clones in this sample may be carry-over from other donors' samples.

The chain employs TRBV9 and TRBJ2-1, with 8 bases fitting TRBD2. The CDR3 consists of 13 residues. Per the germline V gene, CDR1 is SGDLS and CDR2 is YYNGEE. V lost 3 bases to trimming and J lost 12 bases; unmatched junction nucleotides: 8. CDR3 DNA: TGTGCCAGCAGCGCTGGACTAGCTCAACGGCAGTTCTTC. Encoded protein: CASSAGLAQRQFF.

Of note for this clone: Other DNA sequences from this sample encode an identical CDR3 as well. The V gene is TRBV18, the J gene TRBJ2-1; D call uncertain. The CDR3 has 12 amino acids. CDR1 and CDR2 (germline): KGHSH, LQKENI. Trimming removed 0 bases from V and 10 bases from J, with 7 bases in between. The CDR3 region is CASSPPSGEQFF. The CDR3 DNA is TGTGCCAGCTCACCACCGTCCGGCGAGCAGTTCTTC.

The V call is TRBV5-4, the J call TRBJ2-3, with 13 bases fitting TRBD2. V was pared by 4 bases and J by 4 bases, with 3 bases of the junction left unmatched. The CDR3 is 15 residues long. Germline values: CDR1 SGHNT, CDR2 YYREEE (reference sequence). CDR3 coding DNA: TGTGCCAGCAGCCGGACTAGCGGGAGCTCAGATACGCAGTATTTT. Translation gives CASSRTSGSSDTQYF.

As for this clone: The sample carries other DNA sequences with the same CDR3. The V call is TRBV4-3, the J call TRBJ1-4, with a tentative D call TRBD1 (5 bases). V gave up 0 bases and J gave up 11 bases, with 16 bases separating them. Germline V gene lookup returns CDR1 LGHNA and CDR2 YSLEER. The CDR3 runs to 15 residues. CDR3 loop: CASSQELGEVGKLFF. Here the CDR3 DNA reads TGCGCCAGCAGCCAAGAATTGGGGGAAGTAGGGAAACTGTTTTTT.

This sequence joins TRBV6-5 and TRBJ2-5; 8 nucleotides line up with TRBD2. With 0 bases clipped from V and 5 bases from J, the junction kept 8 bases outside the gene matches. The CDR3 consists of 16 residues. CDR1 is MNHEY and CDR2 is SVGAGI in the germline V gene. The CDR3 reads CASSYSESGSEETQYF. CDR3 DNA: TGTGCCAGCAGTTACTCCGAGAGCGGGAGCGAGGAGACCCAGTACTTC.

The rearrangement links TRBV7-2 to TRBJ1-1; D not certain. V dropped 5 bases and J dropped 2 bases, with 12 bases sitting between them. The CDR3 consists of 14 residues. Germline-derived CDR1 and CDR2 are SGHTA and FQGNSA. The CDR3: CASSPGLGNTEAFF. Written as DNA, the CDR3 is TGTGCCAGCAGCCCGGGTTTAGGAAACACTGAAGCTTTCTTT.

This chain uses TRBV10-2 with TRBJ1-1; D is ambiguous. The V gene lost 4 bases and the J gene lost 1 base, with 7 bases spanning the gap. Germline loops: CDR1 WSHSY, CDR2 SAAADI. This CDR3 is built from 13 residues. As DNA, the CDR3 is TGCGCCAGCAGTGGGAATGGGAACACTGAAGCTTTCTTT. It translates to CASSGNGNTEAFF.

The chain is built from TRBV6-5 and TRBJ1-5; D uncertain. The CDR3 covers 15 residues. V shed 2 bases and J shed 1 base, with 9 bases lying between them. Germline values: CDR1 MNHEY, CDR2 SVGAGI. This CDR3 is CASSYRPGSNQPQHF. As DNA, the CDR3 is TGTGCCAGCAGTTACAGGCCAGGAAGCAATCAGCCCCAGCATTTT.

The chain uses TRBV19 and TRBJ1-5; D gene ambiguous. V was pared by 9 bases and J by 4 bases, with 10 bases between. Looked up from germline, CDR1 is LNHDA and CDR2 is SQIVND (reference sequence). CDR3 length: 12 residues. The CDR3 loop reads CASRNPNQPQHF. CDR3 bases: TGTGCCAGCAGAAACCCGAATCAGCCCCAGCATTTT.

V gene TRBV5-6 combines with J gene TRBJ2-1; 8 positions match TRBD2. This CDR3 has 16 residues. Germline V lookup: CDR1 SGHDT, CDR2 YYEEEE. V shed 1 base, J shed 7 bases, and the junction held 10 bases outside the gene matches. CDR3 nucleotides: TGTGCCAGCAGCTTGCAAGCGGGAGAAGAAACGAATGAGCAGTTCTTC. It is translated as CASSLQAGEETNEQFF.

This chain joins TRBV11-2 and TRBJ2-3; D gene uncertain. The germline V gene has CDR1 SGHAT and CDR2 FQNNGV. The CDR3 is 15 amino acids. Trimming pared 2 bases from V and 0 bases from J, leaving 9 bases between. The CDR3 coding sequence is TGTGCCAGCAGCTTACTCATTTCTAGCACAGATACGCAGTATTTT. This translates into CASSLLISSTDTQYF.

The chain joins TRBV11-3 to TRBJ2-2, with D tentatively TRBD2 (5 bases). Germline V gene lookup returns CDR1 SGHNT and CDR2 YENEEA. V was trimmed by 6 bases and J by 4 bases, leaving 12 bases between them. CDR3 length equals 14 residues. CDR3 nucleotide sequence: TGTGCCAGCAGGTCTGATCGGGGCACCGGGGAGCTGTTTTTT. Translated: CASRSDRGTGELFF.

This rearrangement joins TRBV19 to TRBJ1-2; 7 bases are shared with TRBD1. The CDR3 runs to 12 residues. V lost 5 bases and J lost 9; bases outside the gene matches: 6. Germline CDR1 reads LNHDA; CDR2 reads SQIVND (reference sequence). Here the CDR3 reads CASSADRVSYTF. In nucleotides, the CDR3 is TGTGCCAGTAGTGCCGACAGGGTGAGCTACACCTTC. Variable domain in full (rest from reference TRBV19 and TRBJ1-2): DGGITQSPKYLFRKEGQNVTLSCEQNLNHDAMYWYRQDPGQGLRLIYYSQIVNDFQKGDIAEGYSVSREKKESFPLTVTSAQKNPTAFYLCASSADRVSYTFGSGTRLTVV.

This clone appeared once. The chain carries TRBV6-6 and TRBJ1-3; weak D call: TRBD1 (5 bases). Germline CDR1 MNHNY, CDR2 SVGAGI (reference sequence). V lost 10 bases and J 2 bases, leaving 12 bases between the germline ends. CDR3 length: 13 residues. The CDR3 DNA follows: TGTGCCACCATCACAGGAACTGGAAACACCATATATTTT. It yields the protein CATITGTGNTIYF.

The chain recombines TRBV29-1 with TRBJ2-2; 9 bases match TRBD1. The ends lost 5 bases at V and 5 bases at J; junction bases unmatched: 12. The CDR3 runs to 16 residues. Germline loops: CDR1 SQVTM, CDR2 ANQGSEA. This chain's CDR3 is CSVQNWTGVTTGELFF. The CDR3 DNA follows: TGCAGCGTTCAAAACTGGACAGGGGTTACGACCGGGGAGCTGTTTTTT.

The V and J genes are TRBV11-2 and TRBJ2-3; D is ambiguous. V lost 5 bases, J lost 1 base, and 13 bases lay in between. CDR1 is SGHAT, CDR2 FQNNGV, per germline. The length of the CDR3 is 15 residues. This chain's CDR3 is CASSNSPRGTDTQYF. The CDR3 bases are TGTGCCAGCAGCAACTCCCCTCGGGGCACAGATACGCAGTATTTT. Full variable domain (outside the CDR3, taken from reference TRBV11-2 and TRBJ2-3): EAGVAQSPRYKIIEKRQSVAFWCNPISGHATLYWYQQILGQGPKLLIQFQNNGVVDDSQLPKDRFSAERLKGVDSTLKIQPAKLEDSAVYLCASSNSPRGTDTQYFGPGTRLTVL.